The clone carrying this T cell receptor (beta chain) was detected once. Sequenced by immunoSEQ multiplex PCR; TCRdb stores in-frame clones only, minus some. The table includes 9,500 to 15,000 clones, roughly 96% detected once. The entry originates in a study of technical replicates of blood from several donors. CDR3 length equals 14 residues. Trimming removed 8 bases at V and 6 bases at J, with 17 bases between. Germline V gives CDR1 LNHDA, CDR2 SQIVND (reference sequence). V gene TRBV19 combines with J gene TRBJ2-1; D perhaps matches TRBD1 (8 bases). The clonotype was recovered from a human donor in good health. Material: PBMCs. CDR3 bases: TGTGCCAGTTCGGACAGGGCGGGGGTCAATGAGCAGTTCTTC. It codes for CASSDRAGVNEQFF.